These 18 T cell receptor beta chains were sequenced from one sample in a study of long-term antiretroviral therapy in people with HIV. Running of the v3.0 immunoSEQ assay took place at survey level. Clones were read by immunoSEQ multiplex PCR, and TCRdb kept only the in-frame ones, dropping some. The data hold roughly 20,000 clones, with around 80% observed a single time. The specimen comprised unsorted PBMCs, sampled at the start of antiretroviral therapy, before treatment. All receptors come from a woman between 35 and 50 years old with HIV.

Here the CDR3 DNA reads TGTGCCAGCACCTCCTCGAGGCAGGGGGCTTACGAGCAGTACTTC. It is translated as CASTSSRQGAYEQYF. The chain links TRBV25-1 to TRBJ2-7, with 8 nucleotides matching TRBD1. This CDR3 comprises 15 residues. The V gene end was trimmed by 7 bases and the J gene end by 4 bases; junction bases not matched to a gene: 12. From germline, CDR1 is MGHDK and CDR2 SYGVNS.

The rearrangement links TRBV4-2 to TRBJ2-5; D remains unclear. V was trimmed by 4 bases and J by 1 base, leaving 10 bases between them. The CDR3 has 14 residues. Germline loops: CDR1 LGHNA, CDR2 YNFKEQ. DNA of the CDR3: TGTGCCAGCAGCCCACTGGGCCGCCAAGAGACCCAGTACTTC. Its translation is CASSPLGRQETQYF.

The rearrangement links TRBV7-2 to TRBJ2-1; 7 bases are a match to TRBD2. The junction had 10 bases not matched to a gene; V was cut back by 2 bases and J by 12 bases. The CDR3 spans 14 residues. In germline, CDR1 is SGHTA, CDR2 FQGNSA. As DNA, the CDR3 is TGTGCCAGCAGCTTATGGGCGGGGGAAGCTGGGCAGTTCTTC. This codes for CASSLWAGEAGQFF.

V gene TRBV7-2 combines with J gene TRBJ1-2, with D perhaps matching TRBD1 (5 bases). CDR1 SGHTA and CDR2 FQGNSA come from the germline V gene. CDR3 length equals 15 residues. Trimming left V 0 bases short and J 2 bases short, with 10 bases between. DNA of the CDR3: TGTGCCAGCAGCTTAGCGTCAGGGTCCAACTATGGCTACACCTTC. The encoded protein is CASSLASGSNYGYTF. Full variable domain (outside the CDR3, taken from reference TRBV7-2 and TRBJ1-2): GAGVSQSPSNKVTEKGKDVELRCDPISGHTALYWYRQSLGQGLEFLIYFQGNSAPDKSGLPSDRFSAERTGGSVSTLTIQRTQQEDSAVYLCASSLASGSNYGYTFGSGTRLTVV.

The chain links TRBV19 to TRBJ2-7; 9 nucleotides line up with TRBD1. Germline CDR1 is LNHDA and CDR2 is SQIVND (reference sequence). The V segment lost 5 bases and the J segment 3 bases; nucleotides outside the gene matches: 8. This CDR3 is built from 15 residues. For the CDR3, the DNA is TGTGCCAGTAGTCTCTCGGGGACAGGGTTCTACGAGCAGTACTTC. This sequence encodes CASSLSGTGFYEQYF. The entire variable domain, with the rest obtained from reference TRBV19 and TRBJ2-7, is as follows: DGGITQSPKYLFRKEGQNVTLSCEQNLNHDAMYWYRQDPGQGLRLIYYSQIVNDFQKGDIAEGYSVSREKKESFPLTVTSAQKNPTAFYLCASSLSGTGFYEQYFGPGTRLTVT.

V and J are TRBV30 and TRBJ2-1; 8 bases are a match to TRBD2. CDR3 length: 12 residues. Trimming took 4 bases from V and 9 from J; bases not matched to a gene: 5. Germline CDR1 is GTSNPN and CDR2 is SVGIG (reference sequence). This chain's CDR3 is CAWTRLAGEQFF. CDR3 bases: TGTGCCTGGACCCGCCTAGCGGGTGAGCAGTTCTTC.

The J gene is TRBJ2-1, the V gene TRBV2; 10 nucleotides line up with TRBD1. The J segment lost 6 bases and the V segment lost 6 bases, leaving 5 bases of the junction unmatched. This CDR3 contains 14 residues. Germline loops: CDR1 SNHLY, CDR2 FYNNEI. Here the CDR3 reads CASRGTGVANEQFF. Here the CDR3 DNA reads TGTGCCAGCAGGGGGACAGGGGTGGCCAATGAGCAGTTCTTC.

This chain connects TRBV5-4 to TRBJ1-1, with 10 bases fitting TRBD1. With 6 bases clipped from V and 5 bases from J, the junction kept 16 bases outside the gene matches. The CDR3 totals 17 residues. Germline lookup yields CDR1 SGHNT and CDR2 YYREEE (reference sequence). CDR3 bases: TGTGCCAGCAACGAAGGAGGGACAGGGGCTTGGGCGACTGAAGCTTTCTTT. Its translation is CASNEGGTGAWATEAFF.

CDR3 loop: CASSADRGRNEQYF. The CDR3, as DNA: TGTGCCAGCAGTGCGGACAGGGGGCGTAACGAGCAGTACTTC. The chain employs TRBV6-5 and TRBJ2-7; TRBD1 aligns across 11 bases. This CDR3 is built from 14 residues. V lost 5 bases and J lost 5; bases outside the gene matches: 5. CDR1 and CDR2 (germline): MNHEY, SVGAGI.

The rearrangement uses TRBV2 and TRBJ1-2; 11 bases fit TRBD1. V gave up 6 bases and J gave up 4 bases; unmatched junction bases: 7. The germline CDR1 and CDR2 sequences are SNHLY and FYNNEI. This CDR3 comprises 15 residues. The CDR3 DNA is TGTGCCAGCAGACCTCGGACAGGGGGCGTCTATGGCTACACCTTC. Translation: CASRPRTGGVYGYTF.

The chain links TRBV5-8 to TRBJ2-3; the D gene is possibly TRBD1 (6 bases). The CDR3 contains 14 residues. Trimming pared 4 bases from V and 0 bases from J, leaving 9 bases between. CDR1 is SGHTS and CDR2 is YDEGEE in the germline V gene. This chain's CDR3 is CASSTGQSTDTQYF. The DNA of the CDR3 is TGTGCCAGCAGCACGGGACAAAGCACAGATACGCAGTATTTT.

The chain has TRBV5-1 and TRBJ1-3; TRBD1 is a possible D gene (5 bases). The ends were cut back, 4 bases at V and 2 bases at J, with 25 bases in the middle. CDR1 SGHRS and CDR2 YFSETQ come from the germline V gene. CDR3 length: 19 amino acids. The CDR3 protein is CASSLLGGGGSPTGNTIYF. Written as DNA, the CDR3 is TGCGCCAGCAGCCTATTAGGCGGGGGAGGGAGTCCTACTGGAAACACCATATATTTT.

The chain links TRBV11-1 to TRBJ2-3, with 14 bases aligning to TRBD2. J was trimmed by 4 bases and V by 7 bases; bases with no gene match: 4. The germline CDR1 and CDR2 sequences are SGHAT and FQDESV (reference sequence). The CDR3 is 15 residues long. CDR3 sequence (DNA): TGTGCCAGCACCTTGGGACTAGCGGGGGCAGATACGCAGTATTTT. This sequence encodes CASTLGLAGADTQYF.

With respect to this clone: Germline and junction disagree at one end, which may indicate a read error. This chain uses TRBV7-9 with TRBJ2-1; 16 positions agree with TRBD2. The germline V gene has CDR1 SEHNR and CDR2 FQNEAQ (reference sequence). CDR3 size: 18 residues. CDR3 residues: CASSLAPGTSGGADDQFF. CDR3 sequence (DNA): TGTGCCAGCAGCTTAGCCCCCGGGACTAGCGGGGGGGCGGATGACCAGTTCTTC. Variable domain in full (rest from reference TRBV7-9 and TRBJ2-1): DTGVSQNPRHKITKRGQNVTFRCDPISEHNRLYWYRQTLGQGPEFLTYFQNEAQLEKSRLLSDRFSAERPKGSFSTLEIQRTEQGDSAMYLCASSLAPGTSGGADDQFFGPGTRLTVL.

The rearrangement links TRBV20-1 to TRBJ2-3, with D uncertain. CDR3 length: 10 amino acids. Trimming stripped 2 bases from V and 6 bases from J, with 3 bases between. Per the germline V gene, CDR1 is DFQATT and CDR2 is SNEGSKA (reference sequence). The CDR3 sequence is CSARRDTQYF. For the CDR3, the DNA is TGCAGTGCTAGACGTGATACGCAGTATTTT.

This clone has a handful of counts. This chain uses TRBV5-4 with TRBJ1-3, with D possibly matching TRBD1 (6 bases). With 3 bases removed from V and 0 bases from J, the gap between germline ends came to 13 bases. From germline, CDR1 is SGHNT and CDR2 YYREEE (reference sequence). The CDR3 contains 16 residues. The CDR3 DNA reads as TGTGCCAGCAGCTATGGACAGCCGACCTCTGGAAACACCATATATTTT. This translates into CASSYGQPTSGNTIYF.

The rearrangement joins TRBV5-4 to TRBJ2-5, with 9 bases that match TRBD2. Germline trimming cut 4 bases from V and 6 bases from J; bases unmatched to any gene: 10. Germline lookup yields CDR1 SGHNT and CDR2 YYREEE (reference sequence). CDR3 size: 15 residues. As DNA, the CDR3 is TGTGCCAGCAGCGATAGCGGGGGCCAGACAAAGACCCAGTACTTC. Encoded protein: CASSDSGGQTKTQYF.

The genes are TRBV28 and TRBJ2-2; 13 bases match TRBD2. The CDR3 totals 17 residues. Germline loops: CDR1 MDHEN, CDR2 SYDVKM. The V gene end was trimmed by 0 bases and the J gene end by 6 bases; junction bases not matched to a gene: 4. The CDR3 is CASSLWRLAGGPGELFF. DNA of the CDR3: TGTGCCAGCAGTTTATGGAGACTAGCGGGGGGACCCGGGGAGCTGTTTTTT.